The rows below give T cell receptor beta chains drawn from one sample of a study of OX40 agonist ivuxolimab in advanced cancers. The method was immunoSEQ multiplex PCR; TCRdb's version includes in-frame clones alone and lacks a portion of them. The data hold 65,000 to 90,000 clones, with approximately 90% observed a single time. The source material was CD4+ or CD8+ T cells sorted from blood, sampled in a trial of the OX40 agonist ivuxolimab. All receptors come from an adult with an advanced solid tumor such as melanoma, head and neck, liver or kidney cancer. The CDR3 runs from the conserved cysteine through the conserved F or W. The D gene is left open where the match is weak. The size field is filled for only some rows; it gives once, few, many or a size class.

TRBD1,TRBV10-3,TRBJ1-2,NA,TGTGCCATCAGCCCTGGGACAGGGAACTATGGCTACACCTTC,CAISPGTGNYGYTF
TRBD1,TRBV18,TRBJ1-5,NA,TGTGCCAGCTCACCATTCGACAGGGTGGGACAGCCCCAGCATTTT,CASSPFDRVGQPQHF
NA,TRBV30,TRBJ2-5,once,TGTGCCACTTCAAGGCAAGAGACCCAGTACTTC,CATSRQETQYF
NA,TRBV5-4,TRBJ2-1,NA,TGTGCCGGGGACAATGAGCAGTTCTTC,CAGDNEQFF
NA,TRBV25-1,TRBJ2-7,NA,TGTGCCAGCAGTGAATCGGGCCCCCGGGCCTACGAGCAGTACTTC,CASSESGPRAYEQYF
NA,TRBV21-1,TRBJ2-1,NA,TGTGCCAGCACCCACGGACTAGCGGGTTTCTCCTACAATGAGCAGTTCTTC,CASTHGLAGFSYNEQFF
TRBD1,TRBV5-1,TRBJ1-1,NA,TGCGCCAGCAGCTTATCAGGGGGCGCGTACACTGAAGCTTTCTTT,CASSLSGGAYTEAFF
TRBD1,TRBV6-5,TRBJ1-2,NA,TGTGCCAGCAGTCCCGCTGGACAGGGCCATGGCTACACCTTC,CASSPAGQGHGYTF
NA,TRBV15,TRBJ2-7,NA,TGTGCCACCAGCAGAGAGGCCTTAGTATACGAGCAGTACTTC,CATSREALVYEQYF
NA,TRBV5-4,TRBJ2-1,NA,TGTGCCAGCAGCAAACCTAGCTCCAGTACCCCTAATGAGCAGTTCTTC,CASSKPSSSTPNEQFF
NA,TRBV28,TRBJ1-4,NA,TGTGCCAGCAGTCCAAGTACAACTAATGAAAAACTGTTTTTT,CASSPSTTNEKLFF
TRBD1,TRBV10-3,TRBJ2-5,NA,TGTGCCATCAGTCGAACAGGGGGTGAAGAGACCCAGTACTTC,CAISRTGGEETQYF
TRBD2,TRBV29-1,TRBJ2-1,once,TGCAGCGTGAAGACTAGCGGGAGTGATAATGAGCAGTTCTTC,CSVKTSGSDNEQFF
NA,TRBV5-8,TRBJ2-5,NA,TGTGCCAGCAACCCTTGGGAGACCCAGTACTTC,CASNPWETQYF
TRBD1,TRBV29-1,TRBJ1-4,NA,TGCAGCGTAGGCGCAGGGGGCGGCAGTGAAAAACTGTTTTTT,CSVGAGGGSEKLFF
NA,TRBV5-6,TRBJ1-2,NA,TGTGCCAGCAGCTTGGAGTCACGATCCCATGGCTACACCTTC,CASSLESRSHGYTF
TRBD2,TRBV5-1,TRBJ2-1,NA,TGCGCCAGCAGCTTTTTTAGCGGGAGGGTGGGCAATGAGCAGTTCTTC,CASSFFSGRVGNEQFF
TRBD2,TRBV6-5,TRBJ2-7,NA,TGTGCCAGCAGGGGCCCAGGACTAGCGGGCTACGAGCAGTACTTC,CASRGPGLAGYEQYF
NA,TRBV7-2,TRBJ1-2,NA,TGTGCCAGCAGCTTAGTCGTGGGGATAAGCTATGGCTACACCTTC,CASSLVVGISYGYTF
NA,TRBV9,TRBJ1-3,NA,TGTGCCAGCAGCGTCAGGGGAGAAGCTGGAAACACCATATATTTT,CASSVRGEAGNTIYF
TRBD1,TRBV27,TRBJ2-2,NA,TGTGCCAGCAGTTTAGGGACAGGGAAAACCGGGGAGCTGTTTTTT,CASSLGTGKTGELFF
TRBD2,TRBV2,TRBJ2-1,few,TGTGCCAGCAGTGAACTAGCGGGAGGGCCTGAGTTCTTC,CASSELAGGPEFF
TRBD1,TRBV6-5,TRBJ2-7,NA,TGTGCCAGCAGACCCGGACAGGGGGCTTTTTACGAGCAGTACTTC,CASRPGQGAFYEQYF
NA,TRBV5-4,TRBJ2-7,NA,TGTGCCAGCAGCACTAGGAGGGGCAGGGTCTCCTACGAGCAGTACTTC,CASSTRRGRVSYEQYF
NA,TRBV9,TRBJ2-3,NA,TGTGCCAGCAGCCCAAGGGCGGGGGGGACAGGGAGCACAGATACGCAGTATTTT,CASSPRAGGTGSTDTQYF
NA,TRBV7-2,TRBJ1-2,NA,TGTGCCAGCAGCCTTACGTGGTTCCCATCCCTTGGCTACACCTTC,CASSLTWFPSLGYTF
NA,TRBV5-8,TRBJ2-5,NA,TGTGCCACCGATCGGGGGACAAAAGAGACCCAGTACTTC,CATDRGTKETQYF
TRBD2,TRBV6-1,TRBJ2-3,NA,TGTGCCAGCAGTGAATCTTATGACTCGGGGGGTACGCAGTATTTT,CASSESYDSGGTQYF
NA,TRBV4-3,TRBJ2-7,NA,TGCGCCAGCAGCCAAGAAGGGGGAGCGGGCGGGGCCTACGAGCAGTACTTC,CASSQEGGAGGAYEQYF
NA,TRBV28,TRBJ2-3,NA,TGTGCCAGCAGCCCCCAACTCAGAACGCAGTATTTT,CASSPQLRTQYF
NA,TRBV6-1,TRBJ2-3,NA,TGTGCCAGCAGTGAAGCCCTAGATACGCAGTATTTT,CASSEALDTQYF
TRBD1,TRBV30,TRBJ2-5,NA,TGTGCCTGGAGTCGGGGTGGACAGGGAGAGACCCAGTACTTC,CAWSRGGQGETQYF
NA,TRBV5-1,TRBJ2-1,NA,TGCGCCAGCAGCCTAACACTAGTTTCCTACAATGAGCAGTTCTTC,CASSLTLVSYNEQFF